The rows below give T cell receptor beta chains drawn from one sample of a study of T cells after yellow fever vaccination. TCRdb fed the 5' RACE reads into MiXCR, producing one record per CDR3 protein. Among under 550,000 distinct CDR3 sequences listed, about a fifth were seen once. This specimen was PBMCs, taken around 3 weeks after the first yellow fever vaccination. The origin of the receptors is a man between 18 and 35 years old who received the YFV17D yellow fever vaccine. CDR3s include the opening cysteine and the closing phenylalanine or tryptophan. A D gene is named only where the DNA matches it firmly. Rows give clone size only sometimes, using once, few, many, or a class for an expanded clone.

clone size | D gene | J gene | V gene | CDR3 DNA | CDR3 protein
few | . | TRBJ1-1 | TRBV5-1 | TGCGCCAGCGGGAAGGGGGGGGCCACTGAAGCTTTCTTT | CASGKGGATEAFF
many | . | TRBJ1-1 | TRBV6-5 | TGTGCCAGCAGTTACGTGGGGGGAAAGACTGAAGCTTTCTTT | CASSYVGGKTEAFF
few | . | TRBJ1-2 | TRBV10-3 | TGTGCCACCACCCGACCTGACAGAAACTATGGCTACACCTTC | CATTRPDRNYGYTF
. | . | TRBJ1-1 | TRBV7-8 | TGTGCCAGCAGCTTATACGGGGCGGGTGAAGCTTTCTTT | CASSLYGAGEAFF
. | TRBD1 | TRBJ1-1 | TRBV20-1 | TGCAGTGCTGGACAGGGAAAAGCTTTCTTT | CSAGQGKAFF
. | TRBD1 | TRBJ1-5 | TRBV20-1 | TGCAGTGCTCAGGAGACAGGGTACGGCAATCAGCCCCAGCATTTT | CSAQETGYGNQPQHF
. | . | TRBJ2-3 | TRBV5-1 | TGCGCCAGCAGCTTGAATGGTTTCCTCACAGATACGCAGTATTTT | CASSLNGFLTDTQYF
. | . | TRBJ1-1 | TRBV12-3/TRBV12-4 | TGTGCCAGCAGTTTTGGCCAGGGCACTGAAGCTTTCTTT | CASSFGQGTEAFF
few | . | TRBJ1-1 | TRBV29-1 | TGCAGCGTTGAAGAACAGTACATGAACACTGAAGCTTTCTTT | CSVEEQYMNTEAFF
few | . | TRBJ2-1 | TRBV11-1 | TGTGCCAGCAGCTTAGCCGTGCAAAACAATGAGCAGTTCTTC | CASSLAVQNNEQFF
few | . | TRBJ2-5 | TRBV5-1 | TGCGCCAGCAGCTTGATAGGGTGGAACCAAGAGACCCAGTACTTC | CASSLIGWNQETQYF
. | . | TRBJ2-1 | TRBV28 | TGTGCCAGCAGCCCCCCCCCGAGTTTGGAGAATGAGCAGTTCTTC | CASSPPPSLENEQFF
few | TRBD2 | TRBJ2-5 | TRBV15 | TGTGCCACCAGCAGAGTGCTAGCGGGCCAAGAGACCCAGTACTTC | CATSRVLAGQETQYF
few | . | TRBJ1-1 | TRBV12-3/TRBV12-4 | TGTGCCAGCAGTTTAGGGGAGGCCACTGAAGCTTTCTTT | CASSLGEATEAFF
few | . | TRBJ1-1 | TRBV7-9 | TGTGCCAGCAGCTCTGGTTGGGGGCACCCGAACACTGAAGCTTTCTTT | CASSSGWGHPNTEAFF
few | . | TRBJ1-1 | TRBV4-3 | TGCGCCAGCAGCCAAGATTCCTCGGACCCTGAAGCTTTCTTT | CASSQDSSDPEAFF
. | TRBD2 | TRBJ2-4 | TRBV20-1 | TGCAGTGCGCAAGTAGCGGGGGACCCATTTAAAAACATTCAGTACTTC | CSAQVAGDPFKNIQYF
. | . | TRBJ2-2 | TRBV5-1 | TGCGCCACCTGGGGGGAGGCGAACACCGGGGAGCTGTTTTTT | CATWGEANTGELFF
. | . | TRBJ2-3 | TRBV6-2/TRBV6-3 | TGTGCCAGCACCGGGACACGATACAGAGATACGCAGTATTTT | CASTGTRYRDTQYF
. | TRBD1 | TRBJ1-1 | TRBV11-2 | TGTGCCAGCAGCTTAAGAGACAGGGTAAGGGCTTTCTTT | CASSLRDRVRAFF
. | . | TRBJ1-4 | TRBV18 | TGTGCCAGCTCACCGGGACAAACGAATGAAAAACTGTTTTTT | CASSPGQTNEKLFF
many | . | TRBJ1-2 | TRBV9 | TGTGCCAGCGCTGACAACTATGGCTACACCTTC | CASADNYGYTF
. | TRBD1 | TRBJ2-7 | TRBV20-1 | TGCAGTGCTACAAAATCCGACAGGGCAGCATACGAGCAGTACTTC | CSATKSDRAAYEQYF
few | TRBD2 | TRBJ2-7 | TRBV6-1 | TGTGCCAGCAGTCCCGGACTAGCGGGGGGGCGCGTTCGGTCCTACGAGCAGTACTTC | CASSPGLAGGRVRSYEQYF
few | . | TRBJ2-1 | TRBV18 | TGCGCCAGCTCACCACCCGGTCGAGCGGAACACTACAATGAGCAGTTCTTC | CASSPPGRAEHYNEQFF
few | TRBD2 | TRBJ2-2 | TRBV20-1 | TGCAGTGCTAGAGATCCTAGCGGGGGGGCCGGGGAGCTGTTTTTT | CSARDPSGGAGELFF
once | . | TRBJ2-5 | TRBV13 | TGTGCCAGCAGCTTATTGGGGCTGGAGACCCAGTACTTC | CASSLLGLETQYF
. | . | TRBJ1-6 | TRBV4-1 | TGCGCCAGCAGCCAAGAGGCCGGTCAGAATTCACCCCTCCACTTT | CASSQEAGQNSPLHF
. | . | TRBJ2-4 | TRBV7-9 | TGTGCCAGCAGCCTTGTGAGTCAAAACATTCAGTACTTC | CASSLVSQNIQYF
. | . | TRBJ2-5 | TRBV2 | TGTGCCAGCAGCGGGACTGAAAAGGCGACCCAGTACTTC | CASSGTEKATQYF
. | TRBD1 | TRBJ2-1 | TRBV5-1 | TGCGCCAGCAGCTTAAGGACAGGGGACAATGAGCAGTTCTTC | CASSLRTGDNEQFF
many | TRBD2 | TRBJ2-3 | TRBV4-3 | TGCGCCAGCAGCCAGCGAGGGTTGGGAGGACTAGCCACAGATACGCAGTATTTT | CASSQRGLGGLATDTQYF
. | . | TRBJ2-7 | TRBV12-3/TRBV12-4 | TGTGCCAGCCTCAGGGGGGCACTCGACGAGCAGTACTTC | CASLRGALDEQYF
few | . | TRBJ2-3 | TRBV27 | TGTGCCAGCAGTTTCGACGAAAGGGGTGGGGATACGCAGTATTTT | CASSFDERGGDTQYF